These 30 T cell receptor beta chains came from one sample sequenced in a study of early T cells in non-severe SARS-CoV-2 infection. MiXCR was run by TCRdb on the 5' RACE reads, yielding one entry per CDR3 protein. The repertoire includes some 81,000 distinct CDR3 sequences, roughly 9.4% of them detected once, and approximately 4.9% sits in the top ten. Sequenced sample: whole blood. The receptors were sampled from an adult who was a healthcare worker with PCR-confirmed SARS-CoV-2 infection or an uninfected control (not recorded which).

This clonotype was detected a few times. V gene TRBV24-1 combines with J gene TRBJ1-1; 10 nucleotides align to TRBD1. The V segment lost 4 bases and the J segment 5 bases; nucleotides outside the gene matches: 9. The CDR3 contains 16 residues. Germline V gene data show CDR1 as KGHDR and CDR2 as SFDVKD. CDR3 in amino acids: CATSERDRGLRTEAFF. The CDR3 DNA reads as TGTGCCACCAGTGAGCGCGACAGGGGGCTTCGTACTGAAGCTTTCTTT.

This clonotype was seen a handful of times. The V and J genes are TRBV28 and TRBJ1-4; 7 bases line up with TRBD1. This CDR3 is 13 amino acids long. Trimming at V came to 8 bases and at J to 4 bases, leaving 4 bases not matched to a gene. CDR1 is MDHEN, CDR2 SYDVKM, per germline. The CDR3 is CASGGQFNEKLFF. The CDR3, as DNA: TGTGCCAGCGGGGGACAGTTTAATGAAAAACTGTTTTTT.

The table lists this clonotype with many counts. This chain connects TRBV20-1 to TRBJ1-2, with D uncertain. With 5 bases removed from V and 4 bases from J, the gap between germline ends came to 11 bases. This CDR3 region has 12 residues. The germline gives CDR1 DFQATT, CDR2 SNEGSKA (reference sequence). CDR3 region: CSAFDTSYGYTF. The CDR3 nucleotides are TGCAGTGCTTTTGACACGTCCTATGGCTACACCTTC.

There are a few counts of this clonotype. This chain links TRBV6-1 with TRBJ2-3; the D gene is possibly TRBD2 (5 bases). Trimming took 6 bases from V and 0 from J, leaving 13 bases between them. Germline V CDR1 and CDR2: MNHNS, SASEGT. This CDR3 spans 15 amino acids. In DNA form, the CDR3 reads TGTGCCAGCAGCCTTGGACTGGACAGCACAGATACGCAGTATTTT. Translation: CASSLGLDSTDTQYF.

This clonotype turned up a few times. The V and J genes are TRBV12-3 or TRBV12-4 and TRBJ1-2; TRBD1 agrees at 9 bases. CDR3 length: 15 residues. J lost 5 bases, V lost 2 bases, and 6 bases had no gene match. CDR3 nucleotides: TGTGCCAGCAGTTTAAGACGGGACAGGGCTTATGGCTACACCTTC. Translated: CASSLRRDRAYGYTF.

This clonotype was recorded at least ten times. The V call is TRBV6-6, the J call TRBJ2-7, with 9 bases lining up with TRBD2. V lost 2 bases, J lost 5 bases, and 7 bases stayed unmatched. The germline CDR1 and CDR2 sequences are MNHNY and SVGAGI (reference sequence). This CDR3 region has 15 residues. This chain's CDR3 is CASSYRNSGRNEQYF. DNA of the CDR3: TGTGCCAGCAGTTACCGGAATAGCGGGAGAAACGAGCAGTACTTC.

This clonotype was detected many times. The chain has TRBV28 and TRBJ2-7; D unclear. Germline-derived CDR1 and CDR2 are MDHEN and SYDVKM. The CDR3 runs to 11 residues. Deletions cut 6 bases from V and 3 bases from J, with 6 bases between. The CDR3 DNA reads TGTGCCAGCAGCCAATACTACGAGCAGTACTTC. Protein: CASSQYYEQYF. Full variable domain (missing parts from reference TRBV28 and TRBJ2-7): DVKVTQSSRYLVKRTGEKVFLECVQDMDHENMFWYRQDPGLGLRLIYFSYDVKMKEKGDIPEGYSVSREKKERFSLILESASTNQTSMYLCASSQYYEQYFGPGTRLTVT.

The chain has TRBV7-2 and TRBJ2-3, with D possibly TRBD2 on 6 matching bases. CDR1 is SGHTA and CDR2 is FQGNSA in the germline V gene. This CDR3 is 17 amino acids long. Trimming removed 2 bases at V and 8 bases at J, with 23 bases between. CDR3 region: CASSLRPQTGPGGTQYF. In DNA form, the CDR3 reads TGTGCCAGCAGCTTACGCCCCCAGACCGGACCCGGGGGTACGCAGTATTTT.

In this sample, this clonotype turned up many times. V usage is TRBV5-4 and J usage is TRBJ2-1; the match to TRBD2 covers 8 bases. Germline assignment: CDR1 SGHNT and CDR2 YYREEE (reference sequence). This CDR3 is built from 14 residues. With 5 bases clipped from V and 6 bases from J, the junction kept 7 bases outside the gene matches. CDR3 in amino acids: CASRISTSGNEQFF. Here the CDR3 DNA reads TGTGCCAGCAGGATTAGTACTAGCGGCAATGAGCAGTTCTTC.

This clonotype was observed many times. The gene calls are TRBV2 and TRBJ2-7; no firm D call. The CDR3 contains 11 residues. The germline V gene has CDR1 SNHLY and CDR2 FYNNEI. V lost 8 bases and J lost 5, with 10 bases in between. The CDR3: CASLETNEQYF. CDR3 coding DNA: TGTGCCAGCCTCGAGACGAACGAGCAGTACTTC.

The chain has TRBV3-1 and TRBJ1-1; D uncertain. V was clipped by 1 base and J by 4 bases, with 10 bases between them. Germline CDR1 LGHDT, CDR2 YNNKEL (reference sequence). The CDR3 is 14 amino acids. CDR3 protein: CASSQGSKLTEAFF. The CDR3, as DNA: TGTGCCAGCAGCCAAGGTTCTAAACTCACTGAAGCTTTCTTT.

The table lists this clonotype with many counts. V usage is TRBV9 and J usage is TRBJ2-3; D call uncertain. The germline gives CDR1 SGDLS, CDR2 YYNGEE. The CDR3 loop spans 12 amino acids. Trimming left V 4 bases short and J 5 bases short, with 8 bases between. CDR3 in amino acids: CASSSARDTQYF. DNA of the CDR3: TGTGCCAGCAGCTCCGCCCGAGATACGCAGTATTTT.

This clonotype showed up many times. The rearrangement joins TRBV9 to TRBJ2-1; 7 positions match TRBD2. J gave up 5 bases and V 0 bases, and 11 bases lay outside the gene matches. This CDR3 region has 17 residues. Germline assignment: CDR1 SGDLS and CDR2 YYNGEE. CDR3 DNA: TGTGCCAGCAGCGTAGCTACGGTGGGAGGGTACCACAATGAGCAGTTCTTC. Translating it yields CASSVATVGGYHNEQFF.

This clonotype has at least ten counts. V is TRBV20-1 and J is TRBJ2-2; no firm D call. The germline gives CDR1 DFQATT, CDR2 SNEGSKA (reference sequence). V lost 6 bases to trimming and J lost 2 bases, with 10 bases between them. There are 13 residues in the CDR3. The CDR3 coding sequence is TGCAGTGCCGGTCTACTAAACACCGGGGAGCTGTTTTTT. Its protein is CSAGLLNTGELFF.

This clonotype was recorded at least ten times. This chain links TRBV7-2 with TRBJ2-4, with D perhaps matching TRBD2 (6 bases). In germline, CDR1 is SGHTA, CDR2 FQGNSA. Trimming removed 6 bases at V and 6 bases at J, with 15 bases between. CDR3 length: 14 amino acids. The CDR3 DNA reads TGTGCCAGCAGTCCTCAGTCCGGGAGAAACATTCAGTACTTC. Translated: CASSPQSGRNIQYF.

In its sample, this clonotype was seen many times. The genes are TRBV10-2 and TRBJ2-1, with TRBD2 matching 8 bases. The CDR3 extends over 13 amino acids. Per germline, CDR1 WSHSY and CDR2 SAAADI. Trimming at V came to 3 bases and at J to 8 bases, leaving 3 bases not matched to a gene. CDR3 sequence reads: CASSEKREYEQFF. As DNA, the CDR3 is TGCGCCAGCAGTGAAAAGCGGGAGTATGAGCAGTTCTTC.

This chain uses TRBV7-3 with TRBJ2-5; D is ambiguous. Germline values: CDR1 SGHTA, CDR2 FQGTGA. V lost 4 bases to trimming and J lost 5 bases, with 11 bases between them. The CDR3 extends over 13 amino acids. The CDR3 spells CASSSFVGETQYF. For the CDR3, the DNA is TGTGCCAGCAGCTCTTTTGTGGGGGAGACCCAGTACTTC.

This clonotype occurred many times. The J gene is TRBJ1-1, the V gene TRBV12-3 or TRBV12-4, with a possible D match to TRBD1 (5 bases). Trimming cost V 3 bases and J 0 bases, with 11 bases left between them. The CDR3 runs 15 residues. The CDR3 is CASSLQGPMNTEAFF. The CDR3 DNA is TGTGCCAGCAGTTTGCAGGGTCCGATGAACACTGAAGCTTTCTTT.

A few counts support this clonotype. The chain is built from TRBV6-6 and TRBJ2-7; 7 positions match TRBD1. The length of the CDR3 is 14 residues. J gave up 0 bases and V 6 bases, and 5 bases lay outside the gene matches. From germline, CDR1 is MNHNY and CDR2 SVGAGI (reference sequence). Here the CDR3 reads CASRKWDSSYEQYF. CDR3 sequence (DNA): TGTGCCAGCAGGAAATGGGACAGCTCCTACGAGCAGTACTTC.

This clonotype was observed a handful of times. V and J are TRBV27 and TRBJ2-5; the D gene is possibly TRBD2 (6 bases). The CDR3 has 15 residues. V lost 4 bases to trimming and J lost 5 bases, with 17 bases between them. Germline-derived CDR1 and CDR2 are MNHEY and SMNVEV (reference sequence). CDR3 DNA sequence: TGTGCCAGCAGTTCAATGACTAGATCGTGGGAGACCCAGTACTTC. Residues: CASSSMTRSWETQYF.

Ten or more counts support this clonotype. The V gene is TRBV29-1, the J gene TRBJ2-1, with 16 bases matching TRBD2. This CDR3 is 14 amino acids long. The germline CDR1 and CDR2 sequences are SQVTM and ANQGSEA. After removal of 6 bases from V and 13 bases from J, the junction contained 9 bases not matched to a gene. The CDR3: CSVAEGLAGGSQFF. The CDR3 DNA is TGCAGCGTGGCGGAGGGACTAGCGGGAGGGAGCCAGTTCTTC.

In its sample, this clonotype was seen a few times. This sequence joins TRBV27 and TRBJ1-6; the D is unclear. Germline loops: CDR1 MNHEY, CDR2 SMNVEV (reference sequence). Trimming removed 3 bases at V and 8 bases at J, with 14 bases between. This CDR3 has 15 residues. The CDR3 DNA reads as TGTGCCAGCAGTTTGGTGTCTGGGTCGTATTCACCCCTCCACTTT. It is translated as CASSLVSGSYSPLHF.

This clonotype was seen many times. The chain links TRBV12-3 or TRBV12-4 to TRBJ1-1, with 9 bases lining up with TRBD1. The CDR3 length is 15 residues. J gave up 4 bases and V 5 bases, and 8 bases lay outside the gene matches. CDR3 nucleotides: TGTGCCAGCAGTCCACACAGGGGGCTCGGCACTGAAGCTTTCTTT. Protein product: CASSPHRGLGTEAFF.

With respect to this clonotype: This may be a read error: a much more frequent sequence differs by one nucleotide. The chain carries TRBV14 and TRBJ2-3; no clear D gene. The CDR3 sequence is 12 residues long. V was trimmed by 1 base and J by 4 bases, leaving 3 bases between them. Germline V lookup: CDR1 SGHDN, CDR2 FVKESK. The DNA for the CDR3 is TGTGCCAGCAGCCAAGTCCCAGATACGCAGTATTTT. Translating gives CASSQVPDTQYF.

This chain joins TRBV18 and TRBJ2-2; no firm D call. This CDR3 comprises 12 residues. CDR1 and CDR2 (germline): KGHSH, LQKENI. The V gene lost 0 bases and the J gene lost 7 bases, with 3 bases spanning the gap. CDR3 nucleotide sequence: TGTGCCAGCTCACCACCTTTCGGGGAGCTGTTTTTT. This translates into CASSPPFGELFF.

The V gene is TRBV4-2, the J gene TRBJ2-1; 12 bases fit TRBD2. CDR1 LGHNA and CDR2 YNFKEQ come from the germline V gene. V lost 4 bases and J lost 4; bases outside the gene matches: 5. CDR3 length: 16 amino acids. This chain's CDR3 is CASSLQTSGSYNEQFF. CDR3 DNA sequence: TGTGCCAGCAGCCTTCAGACTAGCGGGAGTTACAATGAGCAGTTCTTC.

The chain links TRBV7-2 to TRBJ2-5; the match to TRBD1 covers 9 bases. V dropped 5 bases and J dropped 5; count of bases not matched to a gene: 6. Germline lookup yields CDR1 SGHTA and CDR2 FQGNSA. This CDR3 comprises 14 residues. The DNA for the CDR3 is TGTGCCAGCAGCCCCTACAGGGGGCGTGAGACCCAGTACTTC. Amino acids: CASSPYRGRETQYF.

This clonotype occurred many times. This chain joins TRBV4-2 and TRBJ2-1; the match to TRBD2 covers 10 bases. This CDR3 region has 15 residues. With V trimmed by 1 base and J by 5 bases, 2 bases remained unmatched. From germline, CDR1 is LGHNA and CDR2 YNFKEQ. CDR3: CASSQGTSGDNEQFF. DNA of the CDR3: TGTGCCAGCAGCCAAGGGACTAGCGGTGACAATGAGCAGTTCTTC.

The chain's CDR3 is CASSIWLGLAETDTQYF. CDR3 bases: TGTGCCAGTAGTATATGGCTCGGACTAGCGGAAACAGATACGCAGTATTTT. The chain employs TRBV19 and TRBJ2-3; TRBD2 matches 10 bases. This CDR3 region has 17 residues. Looked up from germline, CDR1 is LNHDA and CDR2 is SQIVND (reference sequence). V was pared by 2 bases and J by 3 bases, with 8 bases of the junction left unmatched.

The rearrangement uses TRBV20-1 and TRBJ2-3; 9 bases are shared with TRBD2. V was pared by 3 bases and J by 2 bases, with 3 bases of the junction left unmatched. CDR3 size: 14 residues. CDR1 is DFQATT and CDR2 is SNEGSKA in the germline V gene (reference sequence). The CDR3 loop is CSARLAGYTDTQYF. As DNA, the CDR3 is TGCAGTGCTAGGCTAGCGGGGTACACAGATACGCAGTATTTT.